Following are 29 T cell receptor beta chains from one sample sequenced in a study of T cell repertoires in cytomegalovirus infection. TCRdb redid the calling of the reads with MiXCR, one entry per CDR3 protein. The sample comprises about 770,000 distinct CDR3 sequences, about 29% of which are singletons, and around 14% rests with the top ten. These receptors' antigens are unknown. The specimen was cultured CD8+ T cells from PBMCs, collected from culture after CMV antigen stimulation. The receptor set was obtained from a human donor in good health (CMV status not recorded). Some clones in this sample may be carry-over from other donors' samples.

The chain couples TRBV4-2 to TRBJ1-5, with no clear D. V dropped 1 base and J dropped 5 bases, with 12 bases sitting between them. Germline V CDR1 and CDR2: LGHNA, YNFKEQ. The CDR3 runs 15 residues. The CDR3 loop reads CASSQGQAEYQPQHF. The CDR3 DNA is TGTGCCAGCAGCCAAGGTCAGGCAGAATATCAGCCCCAGCATTTT.

This sequence joins TRBV10-3 and TRBJ2-1; 9 bases are a match to TRBD1. There are 16 residues in the CDR3. V lost 3 bases to trimming and J lost 8 bases; unmatched junction nucleotides: 11. Germline V gene data show CDR1 as ENHRY and CDR2 as SYGVKD. The CDR3 bases are TGTGCCATCAGTGAAAGGGACAGGGCGCTATGGGATGAGCAGTTCTTC. Protein: CAISERDRALWDEQFF.

In its sample, this clonotype was seen a few times. The rearrangement links TRBV6-1 to TRBJ1-2; the D is unclear. Trimming took off 4 bases at V and 8 bases at J, with 14 bases between the two ends. The germline V gene has CDR1 MNHNS and CDR2 SASEGT. CDR3 size: 13 residues. The CDR3 nucleotides read TGTGCCAGCAGTGTCGGGAGGGCTGTCGGCTACACCTTC. Translated: CASSVGRAVGYTF.

This clonotype was seen more than once but under ten times. The chain couples TRBV10-3 to TRBJ2-4; perhaps D is TRBD1 or TRBD2 (5 bases each). Germline CDR1 ENHRY, CDR2 SYGVKD. Trimming stripped 10 bases from V and 0 bases from J, with 25 bases between. This CDR3 has 18 residues. The CDR3 sequence is CAKPQRPGPYIAKNIQYF. CDR3 in DNA: TGTGCCAAACCTCAGCGGCCGGGGCCCTATATAGCCAAAAACATTCAGTACTTC.

This clonotype was observed a few times. The chain couples TRBV9 to TRBJ1-6; D gene ambiguous. Trimming took 0 bases from V and 4 from J, leaving 8 bases between them. Germline lookup yields CDR1 SGDLS and CDR2 YYNGEE. The CDR3 is made up of 15 amino acids. The DNA for the CDR3 is TGTGCCAGCAGCGTAGGGCAATTGTATAATTCACCCCTCCACTTT. Translated: CASSVGQLYNSPLHF.

Many counts were recorded for this clonotype. The J gene is TRBJ2-7, the V gene TRBV7-9; TRBD2 is a possible D gene (5 bases). This CDR3 comprises 14 residues. The V gene lost 7 bases and the J gene lost 2 bases, with 15 bases spanning the gap. Germline loops: CDR1 SEHNR, CDR2 FQNEAQ (reference sequence). CDR3 protein: CASTHPGKAYEQYF. CDR3 DNA: TGTGCCAGCACCCACCCCGGGAAGGCCTACGAGCAGTACTTC.

This clonotype was seen a few times. The V gene is TRBV27, the J gene TRBJ1-4; D is uncertain. The CDR3 spans 14 residues. Per germline, CDR1 MNHEY and CDR2 SMNVEV (reference sequence). V lost 6 bases, J lost 3 bases, and 11 bases lay in between. The CDR3 loop reads CASSFRMPNEKLFF. The CDR3 nucleotides are TGTGCCAGCAGCTTTCGCATGCCTAATGAAAAACTGTTTTTT.

This chain uses TRBV20-1 with TRBJ2-5, with a tentative D call TRBD2 (7 bases). This CDR3 is built from 14 residues. V dropped 0 bases and J dropped 5 bases, with 13 bases sitting between them. Germline V CDR1 and CDR2: DFQATT, SNEGSKA (reference sequence). The CDR3 region is CSARDTGGLETQYF. The CDR3 DNA follows: TGCAGTGCTAGAGATACCGGGGGGCTGGAGACCCAGTACTTC.

This clonotype was recorded a few times. The chain recombines TRBV4-3 with TRBJ2-3; no clear D. V lost 1 base and J 5 bases, leaving 13 bases between the germline ends. The CDR3 contains 15 residues. Germline V CDR1 and CDR2: LGHNA, YSLEER. CDR3: CASSQVFSWRDTQYF. The CDR3 DNA is TGCGCCAGCAGCCAAGTTTTCTCCTGGAGAGATACGCAGTATTTT.

This clonotype was picked up a small number of times. The chain has TRBV12-3 or TRBV12-4 and TRBJ2-5; TRBD1 might be the D (5 bases). Trimming shortened V by 4 bases and J by 8 bases, and 17 bases separated the two germline ends. The CDR3 is made up of 14 amino acids. This CDR3 is CASSSTDQEYTQYF. CDR3 DNA: TGTGCCAGCAGTTCGACAGATCAAGAGTACACCCAGTACTTC.

This clonotype was observed at least ten times. V usage is TRBV7-8 and J usage is TRBJ2-1; 7 bases are a match to TRBD2. Trimming removed 7 bases from V and 0 bases from J; junction bases left unmatched: 9. The CDR3 consists of 16 residues. CDR1 and CDR2 (germline): SGHVS, FQNEAQ. The CDR3 DNA reads TGTGCCAGCAAGGAGAGCGGGGTTAGCTCCTACAATGAGCAGTTCTTC. Its translation is CASKESGVSSYNEQFF. The full variable domain, with the rest looked up from reference TRBV7-8 and TRBJ2-1, is GAGVSQSPRYKVAKRGQDVALRCDPISGHVSLFWYQQALGQGPEFLTYFQNEAQLDKSGLPSDRFFAERPEGSVSTLKIQRTQQEDSAVYLCASKESGVSSYNEQFFGPGTRLTVL.

This clonotype was seen repeatedly, ten times or more. The chain has TRBV4-1 and TRBJ2-7; D may correspond to TRBD1 or TRBD2 (5 bases each). CDR3 length equals 12 residues. The germline V gene has CDR1 MGHRA and CDR2 YSYEKL. The V end was cut by 4 bases, the J end by 5 bases, with 9 bases between. CDR3 bases: TGCGCCAGCAGCCCCCGGGGCGACGAGCAGTACTTC. Translation gives CASSPRGDEQYF.

This clonotype occurred a few times. The chain has TRBV7-9 and TRBJ1-5; D is unclear. The CDR3 contains 12 residues. The germline V and J ends were trimmed by 5 bases and 3 bases, with 5 bases remaining between them. CDR1 and CDR2 (germline): SEHNR, FQNEAQ (reference sequence). The CDR3, as DNA: TGTGCCAGCAGCGCCAACAATCAGCCCCAGCATTTT. This translates into CASSANNQPQHF.

The V gene is TRBV7-9, the J gene TRBJ2-1; 7 nucleotides line up with TRBD1. The CDR3 consists of 15 residues. Germline CDR1 is SEHNR and CDR2 is FQNEAQ (reference sequence). V lost 0 bases, J lost 4 bases, and 3 bases stayed unmatched. The CDR3 spells CASSLAGTAYNEQFF. The CDR3 DNA is TGTGCCAGCAGCTTAGCCGGGACAGCTTACAATGAGCAGTTCTTC.

This clonotype was counted only a few times. This rearrangement joins TRBV2 to TRBJ1-4, with 8 bases that match TRBD1. This CDR3 has 15 residues. Germline trimming cut 4 bases from V and 6 bases from J; bases unmatched to any gene: 7. Per the germline V gene, CDR1 is SNHLY and CDR2 is FYNNEI. In DNA, the CDR3 is TGTGCCAGCAGTGCCGGCAGGGGGCTGGATGAAAAACTGTTTTTT. Its translation: CASSAGRGLDEKLFF.

This clonotype turned up a few times. The V and J genes are TRBV7-9 and TRBJ1-5; D may be TRBD1 (5 bases). The V end was cut by 5 bases, the J end by 0 bases, with 14 bases between. Germline CDR1 is SEHNR and CDR2 is FQNEAQ (reference sequence). The CDR3 contains 16 residues. In nucleotides, the CDR3 is TGTGCCAGCAGCCAATTCGAAGGGGATAGCAATCAGCCCCAGCATTTT. It is translated as CASSQFEGDSNQPQHF.

There are many counts of this clonotype. V is TRBV7-2 and J is TRBJ2-7, with D unresolved. CDR1 and CDR2 from the germline V gene are SGHTA and FQGNSA. V was clipped by 3 bases and J by 2 bases, with 8 bases between them. The CDR3 loop spans 13 amino acids. As DNA, the CDR3 is TGTGCCAGCAGCTTGGGAATCGCCTACGAGCAGTACGTC. Translating gives CASSLGIAYEQYV.

This chain joins TRBV19 and TRBJ1-1, with no clear D. V lost 3 bases, J lost 5 bases, and 10 bases lay in between. This CDR3 spans 13 amino acids. Germline CDR1 LNHDA, CDR2 SQIVND (reference sequence). The CDR3 sequence is CASSMRPGTEAFF. As DNA, the CDR3 is TGTGCCAGTAGTATGAGACCCGGGACTGAAGCTTTCTTT.

This clonotype was observed a few times. J is TRBJ1-6 and V is TRBV7-9, with 7 bases lining up with TRBD1. Germline CDR1 reads SEHNR; CDR2 reads FQNEAQ (reference sequence). The CDR3 covers 18 residues. The V gene end was trimmed by 0 bases and the J gene end by 3 bases; junction bases not matched to a gene: 8. CDR3 sequence (DNA): TGTGCCAGCAGCTTAGCCGAGACAGGGATTCTCTATAATTCACCCCTCCACTTT. Protein: CASSLAETGILYNSPLHF. Using reference TRBV7-9 and TRBJ1-6 for the parts outside the CDR3, the full variable domain is DTGVSQNPRHKITKRGQNVTFRCDPISEHNRLYWYRQTLGQGPEFLTYFQNEAQLEKSRLLSDRFSAERPKGSFSTLEIQRTEQGDSAMYLCASSLAETGILYNSPLHFGNGTRLTVT.

The chain carries TRBV19 and TRBJ2-1; no reliable D call. The CDR3 length is 14 residues. V was shortened by 6 bases and J by 3 bases, with 12 bases between the two germline ends. The germline V gene encodes CDR1 LNHDA and CDR2 SQIVND (reference sequence). The CDR3 loop reads CASSDFASYNEQFF. CDR3 in DNA: TGTGCCAGTAGCGACTTTGCTAGCTACAATGAGCAGTTCTTC.

J is TRBJ2-5 and V is TRBV12-3 or TRBV12-4, with no clear D. V was clipped by 4 bases and J by 5 bases, with 8 bases between them. The CDR3 covers 12 residues. CDR3 sequence (DNA): TGTGCCAGCAGTTATATAGGCGAGACCCAGTACTTC. It codes for CASSYIGETQYF.

This clonotype has more than one count but fewer than ten. The rearrangement joins TRBV7-8 to TRBJ2-5, with D perhaps given as TRBD1 or TRBD2 (5 bases each). There are 15 residues in the CDR3. Germline lookup yields CDR1 SGHVS and CDR2 FQNEAQ. Trimming took off 2 bases at V and 9 bases at J, with 19 bases between the two ends. The CDR3 region is CASSLKRGRFWAQYF. The CDR3 coding sequence is TGTGCCAGCAGCTTAAAACGGGGACGGTTTTGGGCCCAGTACTTC.

The chain combines TRBV2 with TRBJ2-7; 10 bases match TRBD1. The CDR3 is 14 residues long. The germline V gene encodes CDR1 SNHLY and CDR2 FYNNEI. V was clipped by 6 bases and J by 4 bases; unmatched bases: 6. In DNA form, the CDR3 reads TGTGCCAGCAGCGGAGGACAGGGGGGGTACGAGCAGTACTTC. Translation: CASSGGQGGYEQYF.

This chain connects TRBV2 to TRBJ2-1; D is unclear. Germline-derived CDR1 and CDR2 are SNHLY and FYNNEI. V was pared by 6 bases and J by 0 bases, with 12 bases between. The CDR3 loop spans 15 amino acids. CDR3 in amino acids: CASSWTDSSYNEQFF. The CDR3 nucleotides read TGTGCCAGCAGCTGGACGGATAGCTCCTACAATGAGCAGTTCTTC.

V is TRBV9 and J is TRBJ2-4; TRBD2 aligns across 11 bases. The length of the CDR3 is 17 residues. With V trimmed by 0 bases and J by 1 base, 3 bases remained unmatched. The germline gives CDR1 SGDLS, CDR2 YYNGEE. This CDR3 reads CASSVAASGGAKNIQYF. In DNA form, the CDR3 reads TGTGCCAGCAGCGTAGCGGCTAGCGGGGGGGCCAAAAACATTCAGTACTTC.

The gene calls are TRBV7-6 and TRBJ1-1; D may be TRBD1 (5 bases). V lost 7 bases to trimming and J lost 5 bases, with 14 bases between them. The germline V gene has CDR1 SGHVS and CDR2 FNYEAQ. CDR3 size: 13 residues. The CDR3 loop reads CASTSGGGTEAFF. Here the CDR3 DNA reads TGTGCCAGCACCTCGGGGGGAGGGACTGAAGCTTTCTTT.

The chain has TRBV24-1 and TRBJ1-1; D remains ambiguous. The CDR3 extends over 13 amino acids. V was trimmed by 2 bases and J by 5 bases, leaving 8 bases between them. The germline V gene encodes CDR1 KGHDR and CDR2 SFDVKD. CDR3 nucleotides: TGTGCCACCAGTGATTATAGGTCTACTGAAGCTTTCTTT. Its translation is CATSDYRSTEAFF.

This rearrangement joins TRBV4-1 to TRBJ2-2; the match to TRBD1 covers 10 bases. Trimming at V came to 4 bases and at J to 3 bases, leaving 8 bases not matched to a gene. The length of the CDR3 is 17 residues. The germline V gene has CDR1 MGHRA and CDR2 YSYEKL. The DNA for the CDR3 is TGCGCCAGCAGCCGGCCAGACAGGGGGCCGGACACCGGGGAGCTGTTTTTT. It specifies CASSRPDRGPDTGELFF.

The chain joins TRBV6-6 to TRBJ2-3; no clear D. Trimming took 6 bases from V and 2 from J, leaving 18 bases between them. CDR3 length: 16 amino acids. The germline V gene encodes CDR1 MNHNY and CDR2 SVGAGI (reference sequence). The CDR3 loop is CASSPESKQVTDTQYF. For the CDR3, the DNA is TGTGCCAGCAGCCCCGAGTCTAAGCAGGTCACAGATACGCAGTATTTT.